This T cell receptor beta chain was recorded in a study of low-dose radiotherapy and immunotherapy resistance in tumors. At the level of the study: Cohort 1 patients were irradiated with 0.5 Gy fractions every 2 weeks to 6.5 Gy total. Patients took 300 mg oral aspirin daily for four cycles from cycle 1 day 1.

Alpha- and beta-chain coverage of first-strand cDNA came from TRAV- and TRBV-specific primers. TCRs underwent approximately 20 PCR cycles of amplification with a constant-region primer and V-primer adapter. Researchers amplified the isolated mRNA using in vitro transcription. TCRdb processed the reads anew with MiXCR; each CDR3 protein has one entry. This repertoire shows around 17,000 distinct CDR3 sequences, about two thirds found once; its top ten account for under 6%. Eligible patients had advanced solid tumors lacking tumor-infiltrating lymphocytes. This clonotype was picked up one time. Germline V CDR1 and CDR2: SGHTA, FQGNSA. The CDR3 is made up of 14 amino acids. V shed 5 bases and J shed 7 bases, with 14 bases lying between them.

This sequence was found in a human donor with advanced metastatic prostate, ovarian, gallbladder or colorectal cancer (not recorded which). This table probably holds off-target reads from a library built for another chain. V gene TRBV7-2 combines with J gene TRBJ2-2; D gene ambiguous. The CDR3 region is CASSGRSSGGELFF. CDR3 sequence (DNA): TGTGCCAGCAGCGGACGATCAAGTGGCGGGGAGCTGTTTTTT. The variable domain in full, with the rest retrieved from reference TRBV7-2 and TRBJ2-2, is GAGVSQSPSNKVTEKGKDVELRCDPISGHTALYWYRQSLGQGLEFLIYFQGNSAPDKSGLPSDRFSAERTGGSVSTLTIQRTQQEDSAVYLCASSGRSSGGELFFGEGSRLTVL.